A single sample is the source of the 3 T cell receptor beta chains below, sequenced in a study of early T cells in non-severe SARS-CoV-2 infection. TCRdb reprocessed the 5' RACE reads with MiXCR, giving one entry per CDR3 protein. The table includes 45,000 to 50,000 distinct CDR3 sequences, more than 5.5% detected once. Here the sequenced sample was whole blood, taken at baseline. The receptors shown here come from an adult who was a healthcare worker with PCR-confirmed SARS-CoV-2 infection or an uninfected control (not recorded which).

This clonotype was seen repeatedly, ten times or more. The chain joins TRBV20-1 to TRBJ2-7; D perhaps matches TRBD2 (5 bases). The CDR3 is 13 residues long. V was cut by 6 bases and J by 5 bases, with 17 bases left in between. Germline-derived CDR1 and CDR2 are DFQATT and SNEGSKA (reference sequence). CDR3 nucleotides: TGCAGTGCCCGGACTGGTTTTATGAACGAGCAGTACTTC. It encodes CSARTGFMNEQYF.

This sequence joins TRBV12-3 or TRBV12-4 and TRBJ1-2, with TRBD1 as a possible D gene (6 bases). The V end lost 6 bases, the J end lost 4 bases, and 12 bases lay between the germline ends. The CDR3 is made up of 13 amino acids. For the CDR3, the DNA is TGTGCCAGCAGGCAACAGGGAGGCTATGGCTACACCTTC. Its translation: CASRQQGGYGYTF.

This chain joins TRBV24-1 and TRBJ2-3; no reliable D call. CDR1 is KGHDR and CDR2 is SFDVKD in the germline V gene. This CDR3 is 16 amino acids long. V was cut by 0 bases and J by 1 base, with 10 bases left in between. The CDR3 bases are TGTGCCACCAGTGATTTGAAGTTTGCGGGCACAGATACGCAGTATTTT. Its translation: CATSDLKFAGTDTQYF.